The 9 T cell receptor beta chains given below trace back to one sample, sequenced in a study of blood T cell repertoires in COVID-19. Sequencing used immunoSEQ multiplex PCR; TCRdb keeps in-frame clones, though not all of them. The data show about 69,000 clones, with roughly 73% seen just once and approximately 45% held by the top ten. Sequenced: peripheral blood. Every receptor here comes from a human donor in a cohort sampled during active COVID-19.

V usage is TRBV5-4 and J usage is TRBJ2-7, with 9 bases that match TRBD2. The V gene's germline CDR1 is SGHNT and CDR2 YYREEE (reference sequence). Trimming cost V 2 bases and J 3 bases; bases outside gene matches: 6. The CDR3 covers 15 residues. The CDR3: CASSFGVAGDYEQYF. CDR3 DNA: TGTGCCAGCAGCTTCGGAGTAGCGGGAGACTACGAGCAGTACTTC.

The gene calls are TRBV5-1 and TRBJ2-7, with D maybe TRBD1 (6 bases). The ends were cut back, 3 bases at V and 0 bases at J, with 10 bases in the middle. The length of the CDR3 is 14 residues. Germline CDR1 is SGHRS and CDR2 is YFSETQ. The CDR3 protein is CASSSEGGSYEQYF. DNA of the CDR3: TGCGCCAGCAGCTCAGAAGGGGGCTCCTACGAGCAGTACTTC.

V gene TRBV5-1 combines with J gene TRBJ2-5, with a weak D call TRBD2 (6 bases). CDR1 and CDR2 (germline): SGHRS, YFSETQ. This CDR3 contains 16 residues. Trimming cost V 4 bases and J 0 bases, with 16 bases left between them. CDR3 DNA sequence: TGCGCCAGCAGCGGAACCGGGACTCTCAACCAAGAGACCCAGTACTTC. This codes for CASSGTGTLNQETQYF.

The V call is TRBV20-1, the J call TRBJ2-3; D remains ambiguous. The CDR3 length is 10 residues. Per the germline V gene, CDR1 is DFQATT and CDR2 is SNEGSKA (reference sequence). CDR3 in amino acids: CSLLVDTQYF. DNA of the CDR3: TGCAGCCTTCTTGTGGATACGCAGTATTTT.

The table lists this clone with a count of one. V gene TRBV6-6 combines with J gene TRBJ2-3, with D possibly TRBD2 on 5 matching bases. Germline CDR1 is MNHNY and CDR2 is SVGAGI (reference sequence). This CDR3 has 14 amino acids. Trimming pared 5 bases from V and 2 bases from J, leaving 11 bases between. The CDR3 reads CASSTTGVTDTQYF. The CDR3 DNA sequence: TGTGCCAGCAGTACCACCGGGGTCACAGATACGCAGTATTTT.

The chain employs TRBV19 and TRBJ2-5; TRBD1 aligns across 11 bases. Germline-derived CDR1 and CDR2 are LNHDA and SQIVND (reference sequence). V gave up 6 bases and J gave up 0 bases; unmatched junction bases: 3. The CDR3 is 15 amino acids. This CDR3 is CASRGTGGNQETQYF. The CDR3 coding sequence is TGTGCCAGTAGAGGGACAGGGGGAAACCAAGAGACCCAGTACTTC.

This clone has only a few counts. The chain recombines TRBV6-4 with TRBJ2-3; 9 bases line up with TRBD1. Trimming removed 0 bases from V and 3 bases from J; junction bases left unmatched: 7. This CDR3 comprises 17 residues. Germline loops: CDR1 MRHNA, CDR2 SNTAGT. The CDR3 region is CASSDSGTGKRTDTQYF. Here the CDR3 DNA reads TGTGCCAGCAGTGACTCGGGGACAGGGAAAAGGACAGATACGCAGTATTTT.

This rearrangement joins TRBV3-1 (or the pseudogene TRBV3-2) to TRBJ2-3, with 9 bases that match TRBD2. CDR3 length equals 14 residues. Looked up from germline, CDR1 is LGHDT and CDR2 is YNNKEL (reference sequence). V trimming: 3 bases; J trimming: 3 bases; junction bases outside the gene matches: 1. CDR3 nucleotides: TGTGCCAGCAGCCAGAGCGGGAGGACAGATACGCAGTATTTT. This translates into CASSQSGRTDTQYF.

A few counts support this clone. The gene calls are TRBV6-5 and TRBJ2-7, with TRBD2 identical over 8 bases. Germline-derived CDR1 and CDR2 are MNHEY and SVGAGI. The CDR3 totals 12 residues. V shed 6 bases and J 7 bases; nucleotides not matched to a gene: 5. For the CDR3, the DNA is TGTGCCAGCAGGGGACTAGGCCGGGAGCAGTACTTC. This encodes CASRGLGREQYF.